Presented here are 4 T cell receptor beta chains from one specimen sequenced in a study of T cells in narcolepsy (dated by TCRdb to the late 2010s). The method was the immunoSEQ multiplex PCR assay. Not all clones reach the TCRdb copy of this immuneACCESS table, which keeps in-frame sequences only. Checked studies attribute under half of the gap to unresolved V genes and leave the rest unexplained. The sample profile shows tens of thousands of clones; roughly 80% of them were found once. More than 1% of the sample is in the top ten clones. The material sequenced was memory (CD45RA-) CD4+ T cells from blood. This sample's cell subset or site label indicates: memory T cells sorted ex vivo from peripheral blood. Source of these receptors: a human donor in good health.

This clone came up once. The gene calls are TRBV7-6 and TRBJ1-1, with D maybe TRBD1 (5 bases). The V gene's germline CDR1 is SGHVS and CDR2 FNYEAQ. The V end lost 5 bases, the J end lost 4 bases, and 17 bases lay between the germline ends. The CDR3 consists of 15 residues. The chain's CDR3 is CASSPLPGGGTEAFF. The CDR3 nucleotides are TGTGCCAGCAGCCCCCTCCCCGGCGGGGGCACTGAAGCTTTCTTT.

The genes are TRBV18 and TRBJ2-3; D not certain. CDR1 KGHSH and CDR2 LQKENI come from the germline V gene. This CDR3 has 19 residues. V lost 1 base to trimming and J lost 0 bases, with 20 bases between them. The CDR3 reads CASSPQNLPSLVSTDTQYF. CDR3 bases: TGTGCCAGCTCACCACAGAACCTCCCAAGCCTTGTTAGCACAGATACGCAGTATTTT.

The chain combines TRBV27 with TRBJ2-5; D may match TRBD1 or TRBD2 (8 bases each). The DNA end is a closer match to TRBJ2-7, so the J assignment may be wrong. The germline gives CDR1 MNHEY, CDR2 SMNVEV (reference sequence). This CDR3 is built from 13 residues. The CDR3 loop is CASAGGQAYEQYF. CDR3 coding DNA: TGTGCCAGCGCGGGGGGACAGGCCTACGAGCAGTACTTC.

The chain carries TRBV27 and TRBJ2-1, with 12 bases matching TRBD2. From germline, CDR1 is MNHEY and CDR2 SMNVEV (reference sequence). V lost 6 bases to trimming and J lost 9 bases; unmatched junction nucleotides: 6. This CDR3 region has 14 residues. The CDR3 spells CASRRLAGVLEQFF. Written as DNA, the CDR3 is TGTGCCAGCAGGAGACTAGCGGGAGTACTTGAGCAGTTCTTC.